This T cell receptor beta chain was retrieved from a study of low-dose radiotherapy and immunotherapy resistance in tumors. The CDR3 loop spans 11 amino acids. V gave up 4 bases and J gave up 5 bases, with 9 bases separating them. Germline lookup yields CDR1 SQVTM and CDR2 ANQGSEA. This clonotype was detected many times. Time point given: before trial treatment. The donors' treatment consisted of nivolumab, ipilimumab, aspirin, low-dose cyclophosphamide and low-dose radiotherapy. Covering alpha and beta chains, TRAV- and TRBV-specific primers were used for the first-strand cDNA. It was with a constant-region primer and a V-primer adapter that TCRs were amplified over 20 PCR cycles. TCRdb independently ran MiXCR on the reads; one entry per CDR3 protein. Among fewer than 95,000 distinct CDR3 sequences listed, just under 9.5% were seen once.

Sequencing was performed on PBMCs, taken before treatment. The clonotype originates from a male donor with prostate cancer. The genes are TRBV29-1 and TRBJ2-7; D is unresolved. For the CDR3, the DNA is TGCAGCGTTGGACATTTTGACGAGCAGTACTTC. This encodes CSVGHFDEQYF.